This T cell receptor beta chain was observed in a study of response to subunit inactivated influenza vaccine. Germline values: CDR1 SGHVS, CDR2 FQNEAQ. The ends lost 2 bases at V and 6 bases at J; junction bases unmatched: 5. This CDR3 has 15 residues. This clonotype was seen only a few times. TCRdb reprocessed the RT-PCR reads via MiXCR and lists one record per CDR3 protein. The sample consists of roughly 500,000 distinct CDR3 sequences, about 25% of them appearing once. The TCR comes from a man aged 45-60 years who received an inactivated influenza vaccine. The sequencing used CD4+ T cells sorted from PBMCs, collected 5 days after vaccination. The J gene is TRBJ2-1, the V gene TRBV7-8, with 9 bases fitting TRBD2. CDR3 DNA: TGTGCCAGCAGCTTAATAGCGGGAGTGTCCAATGAGCAGTTCTTC. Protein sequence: CASSLIAGVSNEQFF. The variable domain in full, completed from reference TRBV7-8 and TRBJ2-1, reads GAGVSQSPRYKVAKRGQDVALRCDPISGHVSLFWYQQALGQGPEFLTYFQNEAQLDKSGLPSDRFFAERPEGSVSTLKIQRTQQEDSAVYLCASSLIAGVSNEQFFGPGTRLTVL.